Following are 21 T cell receptor beta chains from one sample sequenced in a study of blood T cell repertoires in COVID-19. Only in-frame clones appear in the TCRdb table, and some are missing; sequencing was by immunoSEQ multiplex PCR. This sample has roughly 32,000 clones, with approximately 85% found just once. Sequenced material: peripheral blood. All receptors derive from a man in his fifties or sixties with active or convalescent COVID-19.

The gene calls are TRBV5-5 and TRBJ2-6; a possible D gene is TRBD2 (5 bases). With 0 bases removed from V and 1 base from J, the gap between germline ends came to 8 bases. The length of the CDR3 is 16 residues. The germline V gene has CDR1 SGHKS and CDR2 YYEKEE (reference sequence). This CDR3 reads CASSLGGHSGANVLTF. In DNA, the CDR3 is TGTGCCAGCAGCTTGGGAGGGCATTCTGGGGCCAACGTCCTGACTTTC.

The CDR3 reads CASSAVDRGHNEQFF. For the CDR3, the DNA is TGTGCCAGCAGCGCCGTGGACAGGGGCCACAATGAGCAGTTCTTC. The chain couples TRBV11-2 to TRBJ2-1; 9 nucleotides agree with TRBD1. The CDR3 is 15 residues long. Trimming at V came to 5 bases and at J to 5 bases, leaving 7 bases not matched to a gene. The V gene's germline CDR1 is SGHAT and CDR2 FQNNGV.

The chain joins TRBV25-1 to TRBJ2-2, with 10 bases identical to TRBD2. The CDR3 covers 18 residues. Germline-derived CDR1 and CDR2 are MGHDK and SYGVNS. With V trimmed by 6 bases and J by 2 bases, 12 bases remained unmatched. The CDR3 is CASRDGGLAGANTGELFF. The CDR3 nucleotides are TGTGCCAGCAGAGATGGGGGGCTAGCGGGAGCCAACACCGGGGAGCTGTTTTTT.

This clone appeared a few times. Other nucleotide sequences in the sample specify the same CDR3. V usage is TRBV20-1 and J usage is TRBJ2-7, with D possibly matching TRBD2 (5 bases). Between the trimmed V and J ends, which lost 6 bases and 5 bases, there was a span of 11 bases. The germline V gene encodes CDR1 DFQATT and CDR2 SNEGSKA (reference sequence). The CDR3 contains 11 residues. CDR3 residues: CSASSGHEQYV. Written as DNA, the CDR3 is TGCAGTGCCTCCAGCGGACACGAGCAGTACGTC.

The rearrangement uses TRBV28 and TRBJ1-1, with D possibly matching TRBD1 (5 bases). The CDR3 length is 11 residues. The germline V and J ends were trimmed by 8 bases and 6 bases, with 10 bases remaining between them. The germline CDR1 and CDR2 sequences are MDHEN and SYDVKM. DNA of the CDR3: TGTGCCAGCGGCAGGACACCTGAAGCTTTCTTT. Its translation is CASGRTPEAFF.

This chain connects TRBV3-1 (or the pseudogene TRBV3-2) to TRBJ1-1; possible D gene TRBD1, 5 bases. Germline V gene sequence: CDR1 LGHDT, CDR2 YNNKEL (reference sequence). The CDR3 loop spans 14 amino acids. Deletions cut 2 bases from V and 5 bases from J, with 12 bases between. Written as DNA, the CDR3 is TGTGCCAGCAGCCAACTCGGGGGGTCGACTGAAGCTTTCTTT. Amino acids: CASSQLGGSTEAFF.

This clone showed up just once. The chain has TRBV6-5 and TRBJ1-2; perhaps TRBD1 as D (5 bases). This CDR3 has 14 amino acids. Germline loops: CDR1 MNHEY, CDR2 SVGAGI. V shed 8 bases and J shed 7 bases, with 20 bases lying between them. CDR3 coding DNA: TGTGCCAGCCGTTCGGGACTGTGGTCTGGTGGCTACACCTTC. It is translated as CASRSGLWSGGYTF.

The chain uses TRBV11-2 and TRBJ2-3, with 8 bases that match TRBD2. Losses at the gene ends were 5 bases for V and 4 bases for J; bases not matched to a gene: 20. This CDR3 region has 19 residues. Germline loops: CDR1 SGHAT, CDR2 FQNNGV. The CDR3 is CASSHLVFGSGGPPDTQYF. The CDR3 DNA reads as TGTGCCAGCAGCCACTTGGTCTTCGGGTCGGGGGGGCCCCCAGATACGCAGTATTTT.

The CDR3 DNA reads as TGCGCCAGCAGCTTGTCTGGGGGCGTACAAGAGACCCAGTACTTC. Its translation is CASSLSGGVQETQYF. V and J are TRBV5-1 and TRBJ2-5; a possible D gene is TRBD1 (6 bases). V lost 1 base and J 2 bases, leaving 12 bases between the germline ends. The CDR3 runs to 15 residues. CDR1 is SGHRS, CDR2 YFSETQ, per germline.

The genes are TRBV18 and TRBJ1-1, with TRBD1 identical over 10 bases. From germline, CDR1 is KGHSH and CDR2 LQKENI. The junction had 4 bases not matched to a gene; V was cut back by 3 bases and J by 0 bases. CDR3 length equals 16 residues. In nucleotides, the CDR3 is TGTGCCAGCTCACCTCGACAGGGGGCAATGAACACTGAAGCTTTCTTT. It specifies CASSPRQGAMNTEAFF.

The chain links TRBV7-9 to TRBJ2-3; 8 positions agree with TRBD1. V lost 4 bases and J lost 1; bases outside the gene matches: 4. The CDR3 is made up of 15 amino acids. The germline V gene has CDR1 SEHNR and CDR2 FQNEAQ (reference sequence). The CDR3 region is CASSWTGKGTDTQYF. CDR3 nucleotides: TGTGCCAGCAGCTGGACAGGGAAGGGCACAGATACGCAGTATTTT.

The chain carries TRBV4-3 and TRBJ2-1; the match to TRBD2 covers 10 bases. Germline loops: CDR1 LGHNA, CDR2 YSLEER. The J segment lost 7 bases and the V segment lost 0 bases, leaving 9 bases of the junction unmatched. The CDR3 sequence is 17 residues long. CDR3 residues: CASSQDTASGSKNEQFF. The CDR3 region has the DNA TGCGCCAGCAGCCAAGATACGGCTAGCGGGAGCAAAAATGAGCAGTTCTTC.

The chain has TRBV2 and TRBJ1-1; unclear D gene. The CDR3 loop spans 13 amino acids. CDR1 SNHLY and CDR2 FYNNEI come from the germline V gene. Trimming stripped 4 bases from V and 0 bases from J, with 6 bases between. Here the CDR3 reads CASSVDLNTEAFF. DNA of the CDR3: TGTGCCAGCAGTGTGGACTTGAACACTGAAGCTTTCTTT. Full variable domain (remainder filled in from reference TRBV2 and TRBJ1-1): EPEVTQTPSHQVTQMGQEVILRCVPISNHLYFYWYRQILGQKVEFLVSFYNNEISEKSEIFDDQFSVERPDGSNFTLKIRSTKLEDSAMYFCASSVDLNTEAFFGQGTRLTVV.

V gene TRBV29-1 combines with J gene TRBJ1-2; 8 bases align to TRBD1. The CDR3 length is 16 residues. J gave up 2 bases and V 6 bases, and 14 bases lay outside the gene matches. Germline loops: CDR1 SQVTM, CDR2 ANQGSEA. This CDR3 reads CSVAVGPGQANYGYTF. Here the CDR3 DNA reads TGCAGCGTGGCGGTGGGCCCGGGACAGGCGAACTATGGCTACACCTTC.

J is TRBJ2-2 and V is TRBV7-2; D remains ambiguous. Germline CDR1 SGHTA, CDR2 FQGNSA. V gave up 1 base and J gave up 0 bases, with 6 bases separating them. The CDR3 consists of 15 residues. CDR3 bases: TGTGCCAGCAGCTTAGGACGGGCGAACACCGGGGAGCTGTTTTTT. It codes for CASSLGRANTGELFF.

The chain couples TRBV6-1 to TRBJ1-6; D is unclear. The ends were cut back, 3 bases at V and 14 bases at J, with 14 bases in the middle. This CDR3 has 13 amino acids. In germline, CDR1 is MNHNS, CDR2 SASEGT. The CDR3 nucleotides are TGTGCCAGCAGTGAGAGTAGCGGGCAGGCCCTCCACTTT. This gives the protein CASSESSGQALHF.

This sequence joins TRBV3-1 (or the pseudogene TRBV3-2) and TRBJ2-2; TRBD2 matches at 7 bases. With 3 bases clipped from V and 7 bases from J, the junction kept 8 bases outside the gene matches. Germline values: CDR1 LGHDT, CDR2 YNNKEL (reference sequence). This CDR3 is built from 15 residues. The CDR3: CASSHRGVNIGELFF. Here the CDR3 DNA reads TGTGCCAGCAGCCACCGGGGGGTTAATATCGGGGAGCTGTTTTTT.

The V call is TRBV28, the J call TRBJ1-4; D is undetermined. Germline V lookup: CDR1 MDHEN, CDR2 SYDVKM. The CDR3 runs to 15 residues. The germline V and J ends were trimmed by 4 bases and 8 bases, with 17 bases remaining between them. The CDR3 coding sequence is TGTGCCAGCAGTTCACCAACCACGATTCAGGAAAAACTGTTTTTT. This translates into CASSSPTTIQEKLFF. The full variable domain, completed using reference TRBV28 and TRBJ1-4, is DVKVTQSSRYLVKRTGEKVFLECVQDMDHENMFWYRQDPGLGLRLIYFSYDVKMKEKGDIPEGYSVSREKKERFSLILESASTNQTSMYLCASSSPTTIQEKLFFGSGTQLSVL.

This chain connects TRBV29-1 to TRBJ2-5; 10 bases map to TRBD1. Germline assignment: CDR1 SQVTM and CDR2 ANQGSEA. This CDR3 contains 16 residues. V lost 5 bases and J lost 6; bases outside the gene matches: 15. CDR3 in amino acids: CSVSPRDRGIRKTQYF. CDR3 nucleotides: TGCAGCGTTTCCCCTAGGGACAGGGGTATTAGGAAGACCCAGTACTTC.

This chain joins TRBV5-4 and TRBJ1-2, with 10 bases fitting TRBD1. Trimming removed 4 bases from V and 4 bases from J; junction bases left unmatched: 7. Germline V CDR1 and CDR2: SGHNT, YYREEE (reference sequence). The CDR3 is 15 residues long. For the CDR3, the DNA is TGTGCCAGCAGCCTGCCGACAGGGGGCAGCTATGGCTACACCTTC. Residues: CASSLPTGGSYGYTF.

This clone appeared once. The chain joins TRBV4-2 to TRBJ1-2; 10 bases are a match to TRBD1. In germline, CDR1 is LGHNA, CDR2 YNFKEQ. CDR3 length: 18 residues. The ends lost 4 bases at V and 0 bases at J; junction bases unmatched: 11. CDR3 sequence: CASSRQGAMANSNYGYTF. CDR3 bases: TGTGCCAGCAGCCGACAGGGGGCAATGGCCAACTCTAACTATGGCTACACCTTC.